This T cell receptor (beta chain) was sequenced for a study of shared clonotypes between healthy human individuals. V lost 3 bases to trimming and J lost 2 bases; unmatched junction nucleotides: 12. Germline V gene sequence: CDR1 SGHDN, CDR2 FVKESK. The length of the CDR3 is 17 residues. Using immunoSEQ multiplex PCR, the repertoire was profiled, and TCRdb retains in-frame clones only, with some absent. The table includes some 240,000 clones, under 80% detected once. Sequences were obtained from memory CD4+ T cells sorted from blood. Subset denoted: CD45RA-negative fraction. This receptor was taken from a man aged 30 to 39 in good health. This sequence joins TRBV14 and TRBJ2-7, with 8 positions matching TRBD2. This CDR3 is CASSQLGRGGRTYEQYF. CDR3 DNA: TGTGCCAGCAGCCAGCTGGGAAGGGGCGGGAGGACCTACGAGCAGTACTTC.